This T cell receptor (beta chain) was recorded in a study of early T cells in non-severe SARS-CoV-2 infection (dated by TCRdb to the early 2020s). For context, the study as a whole: TCR sequencing used bulk RNA from unsorted whole blood, so alpha and beta chains could not be paired.

The study was a case-control design nested within a healthcare worker cohort in London, UK, with weekly nasopharyngeal swab PCR tests and blood sampling. Healthcare workers were recruited between 23 and 31 March 2020, during the week of the UK lockdown, and were followed weekly for up to roughly 15 weeks. V gives up 1 base and J gives up 3 bases, and the segment between their germline ends measures 7 bases. The CDR3, from cysteine to phenylalanine, totals 13 residues. Only the CDR3 DNA stays, 39 bases, in frame from base 1. In the germline V gene, CDR1 corresponds to SGHTA and CDR2 to FQGTGA. To prepare the library, 5' RACE was applied. The data were produced on a NextSeq 500. To correct for sequencing error and PCR bias, the TCR library protocol tagged individual cDNA molecules with unique molecular identifiers. Both TCR alpha and beta chains were sequenced, and tight co-correlation was observed between alpha and beta sequence abundances in each sample. From the authors' description of their analysis: Decombinator V4 was used to annotate TCR sequences for V gene, J gene and CDR3. Expanded TCRs were defined as changing significantly between any two time points under a Poisson model with p below 0.0001. Abundances of TCRs were expressed as counts per million after normalisation to the total number of TCRs sequenced in each sample. MAIT TCRs were defined by TRAV1-2 paired with TRAJ12, TRAJ20 or TRAJ33, and iNKT TCRs by TRAV10 paired with TRAJ18. VDJdb, accessed 1 November 2021, was searched for CMV, EBV and SARS-CoV-2 annotated TCRs, with TCRs annotated for multiple antigens excluded. TCRdb reprocessed the public reads (quality trimming at Q25 with fastp, clone calling with MiXCR) and kept in-frame beta chains. All rows with the same CDR3 protein become a single entry with the most common DNA and genes. The V and J calls were not made by the authors but by TCRdb's processing. Recorded for this sample are about 21,000 distinct CDR3 sequences; 5.7% of them occurred a single time. Of the sample, around 13% falls within the top ten clones.

Study-wide conclusions, independent of this receptor: Matching against VDJdb was skewed toward anti-spike CD8 responses, likely underestimated virus-specific expansions, and missed private and CD4 specificities.

This clonotype came up a few times. Its cognate antigen has yet to be identified. Nothing much larger sits one base from this clone, and base qualities are not available. The sequence was obtained from an adult who was a healthcare worker with PCR-confirmed SARS-CoV-2 infection or an uninfected control (not recorded which). The sequencing here drew on whole blood, taken at baseline. The chain employs TRBV7-3 and TRBJ2-7, and the D gene may be TRBD2, 5 bases matching. The nucleotides read TGTGCCAGCAGCTTAAGTGGGAGCTACGAGCAGTACTTC. Its product reads: CASSLSGSYEQYF.